The T cell receptor beta chain under discussion was sequenced for a study of blood T cells in healthy people across ages. This clonotype was counted once. For the second PCR, which ran for about 6 to 11 cycles, a sample-barcoded 5' primer and a J-beta primer mix were used. The template-switch adaptor, which had 12 random nucleotides, put a tag on each cDNA molecule. The study obtained at least 3 million CDR3-containing paired-end reads from every sample. TCRdb reanalysed the 5' RACE reads using MiXCR and keeps one entry per CDR3 protein. The table has around 650,000 distinct CDR3 sequences, approximately 40% seen once; the top ten hold around 30%. Germline V gene lookup returns CDR1 MNHEY and CDR2 SVGAGI. The ends were cut back, 1 base at V and 6 bases at J, with 10 bases in the middle. This CDR3 has 15 residues.

J is TRBJ2-6 and V is TRBV6-5, with unresolved D. This TCR came from a man older than 75 in good health. Sequencing was carried out using blood. DNA for the CDR3: TGTGCCAGCAGTTACTGGCGTGCCGAGGCCAACGTCCTGACTTTC. Its protein is CASSYWRAEANVLTF.